This T cell receptor (beta chain) comes out of a study of vaccination effects on CD4 cells after COVID-19. Study-level findings and limits: Small numbers of convalescent patients limited the study. It also lacked early post-infection timepoints.

This clone was observed once. The antigen is not known. Using immunoSEQ multiplex PCR, the repertoire was profiled, and TCRdb retains in-frame clones only, with some absent. The repertoire holds about 66,000 clones, with approximately 80% as singletons. When less than 13 days of culture had elapsed, CD4+ T cells were isolated. Participants received two doses of either the BNT162b2 or mRNA-1273 vaccine. This sequence originates from a human donor who received a COVID-19 vaccine. The sequencing used CD4+ T cells from PBMCs cultured without peptide, collected after COVID-19 vaccination.

The CDR3 region has the DNA TGCGCCAGCAGCTTGGGAGTACAGGGGTTTGGCACCGGGGAGCTGTTTTTT. Amino acid sequence: CASSLGVQGFGTGELFF. This rearrangement joins TRBV5-1 to TRBJ2-2, with 7 nucleotides matching TRBD1. The CDR3 runs to 17 residues. With 0 bases clipped from V and 4 bases from J, the junction kept 9 bases outside the gene matches. Germline-derived CDR1 and CDR2 are SGHRS and YFSETQ.